This T cell receptor beta chain derives from a study of shared clonotypes between healthy human individuals. There are 14 residues in the CDR3. The germline V gene has CDR1 SNHLY and CDR2 FYNNEI. V shed 6 bases and J 4 bases; nucleotides not matched to a gene: 8. This clone appeared a few times. Antigen: not known. Clones were read by immunoSEQ multiplex PCR, and TCRdb kept only the in-frame ones, dropping some. The sample consists of about 1 million clones, more than 60% of them appearing once. Whole-study results and caveats: Sequencing depth was predicted to influence how clonotypes are shared among donors.

The gene calls are TRBV2 and TRBJ1-2; 7 bases fit TRBD1. Sequencing was carried out using memory CD4+ T cells sorted from blood. Specified subset: CD45RA-negative fraction. The receptor was isolated from a man aged 18 to 30 in good health. The CDR3 loop reads CASRAGQSLYGYTF. The CDR3 DNA reads TGTGCCAGCAGAGCGGGACAGAGCCTCTATGGCTACACCTTC.